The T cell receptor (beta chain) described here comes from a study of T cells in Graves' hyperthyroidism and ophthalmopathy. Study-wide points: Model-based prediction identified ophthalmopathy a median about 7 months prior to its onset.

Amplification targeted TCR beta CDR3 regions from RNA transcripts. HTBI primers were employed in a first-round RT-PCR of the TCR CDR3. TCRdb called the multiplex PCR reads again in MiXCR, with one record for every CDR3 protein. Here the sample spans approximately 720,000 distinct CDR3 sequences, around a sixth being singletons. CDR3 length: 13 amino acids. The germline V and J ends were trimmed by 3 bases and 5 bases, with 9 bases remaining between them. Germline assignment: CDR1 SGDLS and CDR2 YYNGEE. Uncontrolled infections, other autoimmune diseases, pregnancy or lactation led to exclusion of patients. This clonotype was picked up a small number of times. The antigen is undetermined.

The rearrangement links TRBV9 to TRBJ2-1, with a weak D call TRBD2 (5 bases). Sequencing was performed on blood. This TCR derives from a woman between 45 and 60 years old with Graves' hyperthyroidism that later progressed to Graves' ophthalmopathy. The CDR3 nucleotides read TGTGCCAGCAGCGACGCCGGGAACAATGAGCAGTTCTTC. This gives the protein CASSDAGNNEQFF.